This T cell receptor beta chain emerged from a study of CD8+ T cells in alopecia areata. Study background: The investigators scored severity in treated patients by the percentage of affected scalp area. General study results and limits: Scalp and blood retained many expanded lesional clones during tofacitinib.

Treatment denoted: oral pan-JAK inhibitor, 5-10 mg twice daily. Alopecia areata patients gave lesional scalp punch biopsies and peripheral blood samples. Trimming pared 1 base from V and 1 base from J, leaving 13 bases between. Looked up from germline, CDR1 is SNHLY and CDR2 is FYNNEI. This CDR3 is built from 16 residues. Note on this clone: Its antigen is as yet unknown.

cDNA prepared by RNA extraction and subsequent reverse transcription served as the template for sequencing. Only in-frame clones appear in the TCRdb table, and some are missing; sequencing was by immunoSEQ multiplex PCR. The sample lists under 250,000 clones; about 50% were seen once. V and J are TRBV2 and TRBJ1-1; no firm D call. The sequenced sample was CD4+ T cells sorted from blood, obtained at week 4, from a patient treated with tofacitinib. The TCR comes from a human donor with alopecia areata. The CDR3 sequence: CASSEGVGSWNTEAFF. CDR3 nucleotides: TGTGCCAGCAGTGAAGGGGTGGGCAGTTGGAACACTGAAGCTTTCTTT.